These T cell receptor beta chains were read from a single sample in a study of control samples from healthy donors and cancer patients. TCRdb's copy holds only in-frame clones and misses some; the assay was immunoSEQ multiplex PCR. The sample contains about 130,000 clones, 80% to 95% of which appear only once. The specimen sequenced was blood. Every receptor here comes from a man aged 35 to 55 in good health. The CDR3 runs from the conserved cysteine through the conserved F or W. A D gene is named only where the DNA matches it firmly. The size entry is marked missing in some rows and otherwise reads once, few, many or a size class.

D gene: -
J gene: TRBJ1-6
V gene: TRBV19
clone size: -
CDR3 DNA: TGTGCCAGTAGTATAGATCGGGGCAGTCCCCTCCACTTT
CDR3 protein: CASSIDRGSPLHF

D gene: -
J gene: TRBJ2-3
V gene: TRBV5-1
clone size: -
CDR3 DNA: TGCGCCAGCAGCTTGTACGGGCGGTCCACAGATACGCAGTATTTT
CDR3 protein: CASSLYGRSTDTQYF

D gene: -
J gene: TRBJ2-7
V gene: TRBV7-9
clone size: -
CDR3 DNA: TGTGCCACCACGGACGGGCCCTACGAGCAGTACTTC
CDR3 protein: CATTDGPYEQYF

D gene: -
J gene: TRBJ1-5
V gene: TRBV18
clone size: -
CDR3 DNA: TGTGCCAGCTCACCAGGGATTGAACAGCCCCAGCATTTT
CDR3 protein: CASSPGIEQPQHF

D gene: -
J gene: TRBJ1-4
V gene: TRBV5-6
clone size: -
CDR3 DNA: TGTGCCAGCAGCTTCTCCGGGATGGGTAATGAAAAACTGTTTTTT
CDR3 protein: CASSFSGMGNEKLFF

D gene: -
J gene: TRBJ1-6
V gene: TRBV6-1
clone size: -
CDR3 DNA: TGTGCCAGCAGTGAAAGGGACAATTCACCCCTCCACTTT
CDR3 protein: CASSERDNSPLHF

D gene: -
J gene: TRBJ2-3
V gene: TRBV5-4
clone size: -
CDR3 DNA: TGTGCCAGCAGCCCCATGCTCTCCCTCAACACAGATACGCAGTATTTT
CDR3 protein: CASSPMLSLNTDTQYF

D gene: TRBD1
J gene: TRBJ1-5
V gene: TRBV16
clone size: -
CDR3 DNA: TGTGCCAGCAGCCCGGGACAGCCCAATCAGCCCCAGCATTTT
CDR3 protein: CASSPGQPNQPQHF

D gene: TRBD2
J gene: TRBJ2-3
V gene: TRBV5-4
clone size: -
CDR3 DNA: TGTGCCAGCAGCTTGGAGACTAGCGGGGGCCGCACAGATACGCAGTATTTT
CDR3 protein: CASSLETSGGRTDTQYF

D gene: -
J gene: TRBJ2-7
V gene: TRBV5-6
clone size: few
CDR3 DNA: TGTGCCAGCAGCTTCGGCCGGGAAAGCTCCTACGAGCAGTACTTC
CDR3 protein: CASSFGRESSYEQYF

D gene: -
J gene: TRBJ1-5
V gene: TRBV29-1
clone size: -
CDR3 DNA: TGCAGCGTTGGCGAGGGGTCAGGACAGCCCCAGCATTTT
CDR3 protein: CSVGEGSGQPQHF

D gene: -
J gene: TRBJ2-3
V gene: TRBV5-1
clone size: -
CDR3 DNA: TGCGCCAGCAGCCTAACCCCTCCGGCAGATACGCAGTATTTT
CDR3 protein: CASSLTPPADTQYF

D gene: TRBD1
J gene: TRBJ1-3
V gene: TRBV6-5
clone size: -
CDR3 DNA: TGTGCCAGCATCGACAGGGCCCCTGGAAACACCATATATTTT
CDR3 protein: CASIDRAPGNTIYF

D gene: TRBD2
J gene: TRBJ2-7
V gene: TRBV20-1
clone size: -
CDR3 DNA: TGCAGTGCTAGTGGGACTAGCGGGGGGCGTCCCTACGAGCAGTACTTC
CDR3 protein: CSASGTSGGRPYEQYF

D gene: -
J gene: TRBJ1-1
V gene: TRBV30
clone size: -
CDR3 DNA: TGTGCCTGGAGCAAACAGGGACTTCCTGAAGCTTTCTTT
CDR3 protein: CAWSKQGLPEAFF

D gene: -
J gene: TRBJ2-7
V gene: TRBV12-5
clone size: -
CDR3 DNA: TGTGCTAGTGGTTTGTTACTTGAGGGCGAGCAGTACTTC
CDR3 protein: CASGLLLEGEQYF

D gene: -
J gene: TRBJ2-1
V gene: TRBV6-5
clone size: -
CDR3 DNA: TGTGCCAGCAGTTACTCGGGCGGCGGTTCCTACAATGAGCAGTTCTTC
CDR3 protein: CASSYSGGGSYNEQFF

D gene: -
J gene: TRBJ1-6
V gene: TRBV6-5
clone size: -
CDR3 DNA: TGTGCCAGCAGTTACTCTACAAAAATTTATAATTCACCCCTCCACTTT
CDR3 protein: CASSYSTKIYNSPLHF

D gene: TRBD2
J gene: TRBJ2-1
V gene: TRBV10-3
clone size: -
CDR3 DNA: TGTGCCATCAGGATCCCCCAGCGGGGGGGCATGAATGAGCAGTTCTTC
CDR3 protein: CAIRIPQRGGMNEQFF

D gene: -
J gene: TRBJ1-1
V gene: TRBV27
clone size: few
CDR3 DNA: TGTGCCAGCAGTTTATCGGGCAGCATGAACACTGAAGCTTTCTTT
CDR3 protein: CASSLSGSMNTEAFF

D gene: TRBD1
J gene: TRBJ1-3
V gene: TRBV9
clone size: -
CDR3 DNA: TGTGCCAGCAGCGTAGCAGGGGGGACTGGAAACACCATATATTTT
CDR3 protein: CASSVAGGTGNTIYF

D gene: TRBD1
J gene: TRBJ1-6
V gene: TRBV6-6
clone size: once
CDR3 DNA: TGTGCCAGCATCCAATTAGGGGGCCAAGGTTCACCCCTCCACTTT
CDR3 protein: CASIQLGGQGSPLHF

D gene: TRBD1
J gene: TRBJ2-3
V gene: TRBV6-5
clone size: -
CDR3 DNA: TGTGCCAGCGGATCTTCGGGACAGGGTGTAGATACGCAGTATTTT
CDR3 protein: CASGSSGQGVDTQYF

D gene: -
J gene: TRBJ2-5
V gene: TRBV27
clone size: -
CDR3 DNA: TGTGCCAGCAGTTTACTGCCCCAAGAGACCCAGTACTTC
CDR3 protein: CASSLLPQETQYF

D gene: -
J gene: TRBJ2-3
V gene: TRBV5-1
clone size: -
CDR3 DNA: TGCGCCAGCAGCTTGGAGGTCCGGGCGGCAGATACGCAGTATTTT
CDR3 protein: CASSLEVRAADTQYF

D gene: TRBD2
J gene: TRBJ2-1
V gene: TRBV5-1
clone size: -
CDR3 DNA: TGCGCCAGCAGCGGGGGGGATGAGCAGTTCTTC
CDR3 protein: CASSGGDEQFF

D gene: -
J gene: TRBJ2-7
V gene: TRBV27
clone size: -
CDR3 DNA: TGTGCCAGCAGTTTATGGCCCCCGGTCGTTCACGAGCAGTACTTC
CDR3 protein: CASSLWPPVVHEQYF

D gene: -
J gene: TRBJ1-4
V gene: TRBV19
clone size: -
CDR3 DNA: TGTGCCAGTAACACAGGATCCACAACTAATGAAAAACTGTTTTTT
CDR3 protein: CASNTGSTTNEKLFF

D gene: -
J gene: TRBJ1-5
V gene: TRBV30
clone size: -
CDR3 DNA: TGTGCCTGGAGTCTTTGGGGCAATCAGCCCCAGCATTTT
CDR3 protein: CAWSLWGNQPQHF

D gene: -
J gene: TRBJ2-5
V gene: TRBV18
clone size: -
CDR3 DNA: TGTGCCAGCTCACCAGGCCAGGGAGGAGGAGAGACCCAGTACTTC
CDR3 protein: CASSPGQGGGETQYF

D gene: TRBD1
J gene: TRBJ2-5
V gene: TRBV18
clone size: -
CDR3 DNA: TGTGCCAGCTCACCAGCGAGACAGGGATGGAAGTACGGTGAGACCCAGTACTTC
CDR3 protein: CASSPARQGWKYGETQYF

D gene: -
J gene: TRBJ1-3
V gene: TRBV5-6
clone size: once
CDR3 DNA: TGTGCCAGCAGCTTAGCAGGACCCTCTGGAAACACCATATATTTT
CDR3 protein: CASSLAGPSGNTIYF

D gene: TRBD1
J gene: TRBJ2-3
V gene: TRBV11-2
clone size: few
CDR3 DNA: TGTGCCAGCAGTTCATACAGGGGGATGCAGTATTTT
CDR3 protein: CASSSYRGMQYF

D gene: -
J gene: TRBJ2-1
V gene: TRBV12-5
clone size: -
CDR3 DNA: TGTGCTAGTGGCCTCGGAGGGGTACATGAGCAGTTCTTC
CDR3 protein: CASGLGGVHEQFF

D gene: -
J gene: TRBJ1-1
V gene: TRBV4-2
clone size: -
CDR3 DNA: TGTGCCAGCAGCCAACCCTGGAACACTGAAGCTTTCTTT
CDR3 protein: CASSQPWNTEAFF

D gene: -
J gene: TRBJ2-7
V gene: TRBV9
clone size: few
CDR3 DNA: TGTGCCAGCAGCTACCGGCCCCTCACCTACGAGCAGTACTTC
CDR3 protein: CASSYRPLTYEQYF

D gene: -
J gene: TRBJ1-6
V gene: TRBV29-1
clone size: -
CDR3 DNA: TGCAGCGCACGTGTTGGCGAAGAATTAAATTCACCCCTCCACTTT
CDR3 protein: CSARVGEELNSPLHF

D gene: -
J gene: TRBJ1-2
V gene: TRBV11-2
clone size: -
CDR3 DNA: TGTGCCAGCAGCTTCCCCGGGTATGGCTACACCTTC
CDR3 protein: CASSFPGYGYTF

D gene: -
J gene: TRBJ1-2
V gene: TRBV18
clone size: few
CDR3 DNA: TGTGCCAGCTCACCACCGTTCGGGGGGCAACGCGGCTACACCTTC
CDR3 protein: CASSPPFGGQRGYTF

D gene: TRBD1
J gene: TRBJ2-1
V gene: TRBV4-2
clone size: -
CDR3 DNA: TGTGCCAGCAGCCCAGATACAGGGGGACTTACTCAGGTGACCTACAATGAGCAGTTCTTC
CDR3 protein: CASSPDTGGLTQVTYNEQFF

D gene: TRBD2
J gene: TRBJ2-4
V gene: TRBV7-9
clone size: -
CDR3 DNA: TGTGCCAGCAGCTCCGACCGGGAGGAAGGCAAAAACATTCAGTACTTC
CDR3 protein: CASSSDREEGKNIQYF

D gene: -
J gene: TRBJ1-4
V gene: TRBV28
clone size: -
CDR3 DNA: TGTGCCAGCAAGGACCCTAATGAAAAACTGTTTTTT
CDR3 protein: CASKDPNEKLFF

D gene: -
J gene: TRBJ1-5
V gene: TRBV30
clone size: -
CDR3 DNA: TGTGCCTGGAGTGGTGAGGGCGGGAGCAATCAGCCCCAGCATTTT
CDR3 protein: CAWSGEGGSNQPQHF

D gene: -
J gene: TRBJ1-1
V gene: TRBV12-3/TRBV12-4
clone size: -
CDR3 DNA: TGTGCCAGCAGTTTTCGTCGTGGGGAAGCTTTCTTT
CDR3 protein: CASSFRRGEAFF

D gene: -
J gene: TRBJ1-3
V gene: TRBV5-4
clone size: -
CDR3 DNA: TGTGCCAGCAGCCCACAAAAAATTCCGGTGTCGGGGGCTGGAAACACCATATATTTT
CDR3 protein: CASSPQKIPVSGAGNTIYF

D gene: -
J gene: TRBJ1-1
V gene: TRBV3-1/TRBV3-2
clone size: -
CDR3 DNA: TGTGCCAGCAGCCAAGGTACTCTACCTATGGAAGCTTTCTTT
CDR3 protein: CASSQGTLPMEAFF

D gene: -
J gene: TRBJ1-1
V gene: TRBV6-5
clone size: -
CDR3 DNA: TGTGCCAGCAGTTACTCCGGAGGGCCCACTGAAGCTTTCTTT
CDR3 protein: CASSYSGGPTEAFF

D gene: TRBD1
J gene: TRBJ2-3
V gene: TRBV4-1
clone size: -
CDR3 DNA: TGCGCCAGCAGCCAAGATCCGTGGGACAGACATCCCGGTTCGCAGTATTTT
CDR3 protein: CASSQDPWDRHPGSQYF

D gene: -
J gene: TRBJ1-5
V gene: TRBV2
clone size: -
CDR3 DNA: TGTGCCAGCAGTGAATTTACAGGTCAGCCCCAGCATTTT
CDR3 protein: CASSEFTGQPQHF

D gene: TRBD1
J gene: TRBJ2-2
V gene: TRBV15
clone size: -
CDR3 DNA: TGTGCCACCAGCAGTCAAGGACAGGGGGCGGACACCGGGGAGCTGTTTTTT
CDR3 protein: CATSSQGQGADTGELFF

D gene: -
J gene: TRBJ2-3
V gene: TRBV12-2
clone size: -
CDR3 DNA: TGTGCAAGTCGCTTTGGGGGGCAGGGACAGGGCGGCACAGATACGCAGTATTTT
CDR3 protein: CASRFGGQGQGGTDTQYF

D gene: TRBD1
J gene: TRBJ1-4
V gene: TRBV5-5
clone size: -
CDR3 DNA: TGTGCCAGCAGCTTGGGGGACAGCCCTAATGAAAAACTGTTTTTT
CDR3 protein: CASSLGDSPNEKLFF

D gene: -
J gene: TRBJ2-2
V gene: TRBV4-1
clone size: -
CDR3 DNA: TGCGCCAGCAGCTGGGAAACCGGGGAGCTGTTTTTT
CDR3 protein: CASSWETGELFF

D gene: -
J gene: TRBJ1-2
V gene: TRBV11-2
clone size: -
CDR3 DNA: TGTGCCAGCAGCTTAGATCCCCGGTATGGCTACACCTTC
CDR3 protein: CASSLDPRYGYTF

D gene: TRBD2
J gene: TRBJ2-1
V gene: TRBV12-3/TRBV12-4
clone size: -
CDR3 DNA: TGTGCCAGCTCCGGACTAGGGATCGACGAGCAGTTCTTC
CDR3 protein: CASSGLGIDEQFF

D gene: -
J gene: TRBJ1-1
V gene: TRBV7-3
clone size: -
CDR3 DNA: TGTGCCAGCAGCTTAACTGGGGGCTGGAACACTGAAGCTTTCTTT
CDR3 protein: CASSLTGGWNTEAFF

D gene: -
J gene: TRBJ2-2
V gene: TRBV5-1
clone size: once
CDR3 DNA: TGCGCCAGCAGCTTGGTCGCGGGATCAGGGTTTTTCACCGGGGAGCTGTTTTTT
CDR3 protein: CASSLVAGSGFFTGELFF

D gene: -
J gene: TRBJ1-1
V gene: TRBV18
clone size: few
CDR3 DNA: TGTGCCAGCTCACCCGGACAGAACACTGAAGCTTTCTTT
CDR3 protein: CASSPGQNTEAFF